This TCR beta chain was obtained from a study of cytomegalovirus exposure and HLA in healthy donors (dated 2017 in TCRdb). With respect to the entire study: An earlier analysis of roughly 630 of the donors reported approximately 290 Gb of sequence data and around 110 million unique TCR beta sequences from about 179 million T cells. An early release covering roughly 640 HLA-typed donors comprised about 300 gigabases of sequencing data and tens of millions of unique TCR sequences. Of the roughly 400 genotyped donors, less than 90% were placed in the genetic ancestry cluster associated with self-reported Caucasian donors. The aim of the study was to test whether cataloging public T cell receptors could identify signatures of past pathogen exposure. The T cell repertoires of some 670 subjects were profiled by immunosequencing and related to cytomegalovirus serostatus. Along with the approximately 700-subject first cohort, a separate validation cohort of over a hundred different subjects was used. High-throughput TCR immunosequencing, statistical association of individual TCRs with disease status, and machine learning were combined to predict cytomegalovirus infection status. A later analysis re-analyzed previously published TCR beta repertoires from hundreds of donors and added high-resolution HLA genotyping to study TCR occurrence patterns. Rather than drawing on any new phenotypic data, the later analysis identified candidate immune exposures from TCR beta sequences and the way those sequences occurred across donors. To decide whether each TCR beta V gene segment behaved as functional or pseudogenic, an earlier analysis of approximately 600 of the donors relied on high-throughput TCR beta sequencing. Alongside the repertoire data, information on donor age, sex, ethnicity and CMV serostatus was compiled. Genome-wide SNP genotypes for about 65% of the 666 donors were used in a later genetic analysis, which treated that subset as a discovery cohort. Every repertoire in the discovery cohort had been generated on one and the same sequencing platform. Both class I and class II loci were covered by HLA typing, at four-digit resolution. Typing coverage varied by locus: roughly 629-630 donors for A, B, C, DRB1 and DQB1; some 520 for DQA1; about 570 for DPA1; about 450 for DPB1. Because of strong linkage in the cohort, four or five DR-DQ haplotypes were treated as single units for association and clustering. Among some 400 genotyped donors of the cohort, an average of around 240,000 unique TCR beta nucleotide sequences were sequenced per donor, roughly 20% of them non-productive. Study-wide findings and limitations: Roughly uniform sequencing depth across donors was assumed in presence/absence analyses, although this assumption may not hold. In a later analysis, several top co-occurrence clusters were reported to appear linked to parvovirus B19, influenza, CMV and Epstein-Barr virus. Some 15 rarely observed V segments, including chromosome 9 orphons, were excluded from the earlier analysis of approximately 600 of the donors because counts were too low. A later analysis found that HLA-associated TCR beta chains were more clonally expanded and had lower generation probabilities than equally common non-associated chains. A further reported finding was that TCR beta sequences accurately predicted the HLA-A and HLA-B alleles for most subjects in the first cohort. In an earlier analysis of some 500 of the donors, most TCR beta V segments were observed in productive rearrangements about 87% or about 30% of the time, broadly matching IMGT annotations. Across donors, most TCR sequences were observed very rarely, whereas some public TCRs were present in many individuals. It was suggested by the authors that the approach could potentially be generalized to other disease states and immunological phenotypes. Because the 87-base-pair reads could not distinguish some IMGT-functional V segments, including TRBV6-2 and TRBV6-3, those segments were excluded. Specific HLA alleles were associated with roughly 17,000 TCR beta sequences at a false discovery rate of 0.05 in a later analysis. A later analysis found that TCR association rates varied across HLA loci, with DRB1 alleles showing the most associated TCRs and HLA-C alleles the fewest. According to a later analysis, most CMV-associated TCR beta chains appeared to be HLA-restricted, and the HLA associations seemed to be driven largely by CMV exposure. According to a later genetic analysis, donors in an Asian-associated ancestry cluster had fewer N-insertions in productive TCRs than the roughly 670-donor mean. When HLA alleles, especially DR and DQ, strongly co-occurred, attributing TCR associations to individual alleles was difficult. In the study, approximately 160 TCR beta chains were listed as associated with cytomegalovirus. A group of highly shared sequence variants was considered likely to be a technical artifact of the sequencing pipeline. A later genetic analysis associated a missense DCLRE1C variant with V-gene and J-gene trimming of TCR beta chains, and an independent cohort replicated the association. In this cohort, only TCR beta chains were sequenced, and detectable features were limited by the absence of alpha or paired-chain data. For the cohort, immune exposure information was limited to CMV serostatus. Because some donors lacked HLA typing at each locus, the association tests relied only on the typed subset. In both the original and validation cohorts, the classifier was reported to diagnose cytomegalovirus status with high specificity and sensitivity. In vitro tests confirmed that a few of the cytomegalovirus-associated TCR beta chains recognize cytomegalovirus antigens. Linkage disequilibrium might explain the correlated functional status among segregating V segments, but an unknown experimental factor could not be excluded.

The cohort consisted of some 730 healthy bone marrow donors. All cohort members were sampled while nominally healthy, although unrecorded immune exposures were likely present. The donor tested CMV seronegative, placing the donor among the roughly 400 seronegative members of the cohort. Each donor provided a peripheral blood sample, and peripheral blood mononuclear cells were used for TCR beta sequencing. Genomic DNA was extracted from the blood cell samples with the Qiagen DNeasy Blood Extraction Kit. Of note for this clone: This receptor's antigen is unknown. There are no base qualities to consult, and no much larger clone falls within one base.

Reading the germline V gene (reference sequence) gives CDR1 GTSNPN and CDR2 SVGIG. The CDR3, cysteine through phenylalanine, is 12 amino acids long. Only the CDR3 DNA stays, 36 bases, in frame from base 1. Between the V and J ends, shortened by 5 bases and 6 bases respectively, the junction contains 12 bases. The library was generated by the immunoSEQ multiplex PCR assay. For the multiplex PCR, a mixture combining 60 forward primers for TCR Vbeta segments and 13 reverse primers for TCR Jbeta segments was used. The CDR3 region of rearranged TCR beta genes was amplified from genomic DNA by a multiplex PCR assay. Amplified TCR beta libraries were sequenced as 87-base-pair reads on the Illumina HiSeq System. The original methods were these. In a later analysis, some 80 million unique TCR beta chains were counted across the 500 to 700 repertoires, and roughly 11 million of these chains were shared by at least two donors. Raw reads were error-corrected and collapsed into unique sequences by a nearest-neighbor algorithm in which closely related sequences were merged to remove PCR and sequencing errors. To assign V, D and J gene segments, CDR3 sequences were aligned to IMGT reference sequences. Each retained sequence needed at least a six-nucleotide match to both a V gene segment and a J gene segment. Rearrangements were called productive when the CDR3 lacked stop codons and stayed in frame with V and J; all others were non-productive. Following IMGT convention, CDR3 was defined as the stretch from the second conserved V-encoded cysteine up to the conserved J-encoded phenylalanine. The earlier analysis of about 610 of the donors excluded sequences that lacked an unambiguous match to a single V gene segment. In an earlier analysis of 500 to 750 of the donors, V segments were called functional above 56.7% productive rearrangements and were called segregating when the between-donor standard deviation exceeded 5%. A statistical classification framework was developed to diagnose cytomegalovirus status using the catalog of TCR beta chain sequences. In a later analysis, TCR nucleotide sequences were compared against IMGT/GENE-DB human TR gene sequences so that V and J genes could be assigned. Using the TCRdist pipeline, a later analysis assigned CDR3 sequences along with most-parsimonious VDJ recombination scenarios. In a later analysis, every TCR beta chain was defined by the combination of its CDR3 amino acid sequence and its V-gene family, and reads without a unique V-gene family were dropped. To address suspected cross-contamination and a sequencing artifact, a later analysis removed 550 to 750 highly shared, low-generation-probability nucleotide sequences. A later analysis calculated a clonal expansion index for each public chain from normalized within-repertoire ranks of inferred template counts. Generation probabilities in a later analysis came from a VDJ recombination model fitted to out-of-frame rearrangements, and those results were checked against IGoR. In a later analysis, hypergeometric tests were used to score TCR-TCR, TCR-HLA and TCR-CMV co-occurrence, with a repertoire-size bias correction applied to TCR pairs. False discovery rates were estimated in a later analysis by permuting HLA or CMV assignments 20 times. A later analysis grouped co-occurring TCRs with DBSCAN, adding TCRdist sequence similarity when clustering within HLA-allele-positive subsets. For co-occurrence clustering, repertoires with fewer than 30,000 or more than 120,000 public chains were excluded, along with five repertoires with anomalous nucleotide sharing. What TCRdb holds here is the immuneACCESS table cut down to in-frame rearrangements. Part of the clones is not present; checked against another copy, under half of the missing clones reflect an unresolved V gene, and the others are unexplained. V, J and clone size were drawn from that table, and D and trimming were deduced from the DNA. The sample table records a few hundred thousand clones; roughly 80% of these occur just once. The ten largest clones capture around 0.2% of the sample.

This receptor was identified in a girl aged 2 to 10 in good health and CMV-seronegative. The material sequenced was PBMCs. The chain is made from TRBV30 and TRBJ2-3; TRBD1 is a possible D gene, resting on 6 matching bases. The nucleotide sequence reads as follows: TGTGCCTGGGATCCCCAGGGGGATACGCAGTATTTT. Its translation is CAWDPQGDTQYF.